This entry features one TCR beta chain sequence. The antigen is not known. The sample comes from a study of cytomegalovirus exposure and HLA in healthy donors. Study-wide results and caveats: It has been reported that TCR beta sequences accurately predicted the HLA-A and HLA-B alleles of most subjects.

CDR3 length: 15 amino acids. Germline CDR1 is MGHRA and CDR2 is YSYEKL. V lost 3 bases, J lost 4 bases, and 15 bases lay in between. Vbeta (60) and Jbeta (13) primers were used in the PCR. TCRdb keeps only in-frame clones here, not all; method: immunoSEQ multiplex PCR. The data contain around 92,000 clones, approximately 83% of them singletons. J is TRBJ1-2 and V is TRBV4-1; D unclear. This clonotype was obtained from a female donor in good health and CMV-seropositive. Sequencing used PBMCs. The CDR3 loop reads CASSQEGPAFYGYTF. CDR3 sequence (DNA): TGCGCCAGCAGCCAGGAGGGTCCGGCGTTCTATGGCTACACCTTC.